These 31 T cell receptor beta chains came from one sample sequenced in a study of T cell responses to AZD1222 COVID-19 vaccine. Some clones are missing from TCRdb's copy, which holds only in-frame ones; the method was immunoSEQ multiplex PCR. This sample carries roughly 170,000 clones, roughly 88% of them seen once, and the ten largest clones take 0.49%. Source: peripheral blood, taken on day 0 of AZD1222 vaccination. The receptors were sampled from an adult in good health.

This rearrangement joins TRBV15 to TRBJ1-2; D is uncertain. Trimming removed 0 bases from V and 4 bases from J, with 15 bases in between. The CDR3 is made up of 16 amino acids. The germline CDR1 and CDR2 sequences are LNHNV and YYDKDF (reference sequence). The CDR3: CATSRDSSASTYGYTF. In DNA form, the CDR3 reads TGTGCCACCAGCAGAGATTCGTCAGCTTCTACCTATGGCTACACCTTC.

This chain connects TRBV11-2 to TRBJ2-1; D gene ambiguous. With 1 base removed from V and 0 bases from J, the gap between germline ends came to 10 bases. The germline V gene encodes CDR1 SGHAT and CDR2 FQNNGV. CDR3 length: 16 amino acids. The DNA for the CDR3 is TGTGCCAGCAGCTTAGTCAAGGGTCGCTCCTACAATGAGCAGTTCTTC. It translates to CASSLVKGRSYNEQFF.

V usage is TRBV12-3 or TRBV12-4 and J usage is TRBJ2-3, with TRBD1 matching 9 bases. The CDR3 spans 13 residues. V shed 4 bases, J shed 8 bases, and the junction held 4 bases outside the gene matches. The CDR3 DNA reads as TGTGCCAGCAGTTCCCCGGGACAGGGTACGCAGTATTTT. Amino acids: CASSSPGQGTQYF.

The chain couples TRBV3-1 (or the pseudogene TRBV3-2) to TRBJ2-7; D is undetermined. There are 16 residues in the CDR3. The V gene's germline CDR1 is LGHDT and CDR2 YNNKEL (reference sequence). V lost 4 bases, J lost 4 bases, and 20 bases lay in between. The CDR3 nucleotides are TGTGCCAGCAGCCCTCCCCGAGCAAGGGCCCCGTACGAGCAGTACTTC. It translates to CASSPPRARAPYEQYF.

The CDR3 DNA is TGTGCCAGCAGCCGCCGAACAGGGGGCTCGGGCGAAAAACTGTTTTTT. Amino acids: CASSRRTGGSGEKLFF. This sequence joins TRBV7-9 and TRBJ1-4, with TRBD1 matching 9 bases. The junction had 12 bases not matched to a gene; V was cut back by 5 bases and J by 8 bases. The germline gives CDR1 SEHNR, CDR2 FQNEAQ (reference sequence). The CDR3 runs 16 residues. The variable domain in full, completed from reference TRBV7-9 and TRBJ1-4, reads DTGVSQNPRHKITKRGQNVTFRCDPISEHNRLYWYRQTLGQGPEFLTYFQNEAQLEKSRLLSDRFSAERPKGSFSTLEIQRTEQGDSAMYLCASSRRTGGSGEKLFFGSGTQLSVL.

This CDR3 reads CASSPLGTEAFF. CDR3 in DNA: TGTGCCAGCAGCCCCCTAGGCACTGAAGCTTTCTTT. V and J are TRBV2 and TRBJ1-1, with D uncertain. The CDR3 covers 12 residues. Germline V gene sequence: CDR1 SNHLY, CDR2 FYNNEI. V was trimmed by 6 bases and J by 4 bases, leaving 9 bases between them.

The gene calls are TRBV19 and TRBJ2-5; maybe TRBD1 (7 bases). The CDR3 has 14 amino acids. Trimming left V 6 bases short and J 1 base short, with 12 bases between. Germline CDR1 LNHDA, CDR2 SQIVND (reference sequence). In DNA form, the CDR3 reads TGTGCCAGTAGGCGACAGGGAGGCCAAGAGACCCAGTACTTC. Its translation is CASRRQGGQETQYF.

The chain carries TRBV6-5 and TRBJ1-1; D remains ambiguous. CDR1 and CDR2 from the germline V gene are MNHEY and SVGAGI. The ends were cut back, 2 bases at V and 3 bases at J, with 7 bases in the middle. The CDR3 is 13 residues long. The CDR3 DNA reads TGTGCCAGCAGTTACGAGGGATACACTGAAGCTTTCTTT. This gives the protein CASSYEGYTEAFF.

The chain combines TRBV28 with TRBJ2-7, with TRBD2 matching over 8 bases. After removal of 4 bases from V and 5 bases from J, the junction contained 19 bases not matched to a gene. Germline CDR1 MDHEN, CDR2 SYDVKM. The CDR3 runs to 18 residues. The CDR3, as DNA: TGTGCCAGCAGTTCGAGCGGGGGTCTCGGAACCCTGGAAGACGAGCAGTACTTC. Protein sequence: CASSSSGGLGTLEDEQYF.

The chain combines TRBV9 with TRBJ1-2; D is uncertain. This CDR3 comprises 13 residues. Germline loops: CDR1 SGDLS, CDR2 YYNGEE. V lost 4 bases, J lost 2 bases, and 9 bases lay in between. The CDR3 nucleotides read TGTGCCAGCAGCCGGAGCGCCAACTATGGCTACACCTTC. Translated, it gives CASSRSANYGYTF.

The CDR3 protein is CASSLRLEEQYF. In DNA form, the CDR3 reads TGTGCCAGCAGCTTACGACTAGAAGAGCAGTACTTC. This chain uses TRBV7-9 with TRBJ2-7; tentative D call: TRBD2 (6 bases). This CDR3 comprises 12 residues. The V gene's germline CDR1 is SEHNR and CDR2 FQNEAQ (reference sequence). Trimming shortened V by 2 bases and J by 7 bases, and 9 bases separated the two germline ends.

The CDR3 sequence: CASRKETQYF. As DNA, the CDR3 is TGTGCCAGCAGGAAGGAGACCCAGTACTTC. This chain connects TRBV27 to TRBJ2-5; no definite D call. In germline, CDR1 is MNHEY, CDR2 SMNVEV (reference sequence). The germline V and J ends were trimmed by 6 bases and 5 bases, with 4 bases remaining between them. The CDR3 is 10 amino acids.

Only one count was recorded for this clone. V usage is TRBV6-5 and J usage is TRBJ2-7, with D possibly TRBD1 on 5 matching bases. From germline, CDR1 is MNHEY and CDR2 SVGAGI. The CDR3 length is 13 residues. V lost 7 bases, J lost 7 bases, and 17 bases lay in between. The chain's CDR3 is CASTGNTPGEQYF. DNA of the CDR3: TGTGCCAGCACAGGAAACACCCCAGGGGAGCAGTACTTC.

The CDR3 sequence is CASRLLSESGYTF. The CDR3 region has the DNA TGTGCCAGCAGGCTCCTCTCCGAGTCAGGCTACACCTTC. The rearrangement links TRBV12-3 or TRBV12-4 to TRBJ1-2; D is unclear. V lost 6 bases and J 8 bases, leaving 16 bases between the germline ends. This CDR3 region has 13 residues.

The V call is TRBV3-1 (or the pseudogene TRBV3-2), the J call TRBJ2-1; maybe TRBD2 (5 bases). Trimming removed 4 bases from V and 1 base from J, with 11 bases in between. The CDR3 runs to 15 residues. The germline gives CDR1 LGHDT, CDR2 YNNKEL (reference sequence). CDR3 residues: CASSLGRGSYNEQFF. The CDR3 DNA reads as TGTGCCAGCAGCCTTGGGAGAGGATCCTACAATGAGCAGTTCTTC.

CDR3 residues: CASSILGRAEQPQHF. CDR3 in DNA: TGTGCCAGTAGTATCCTCGGCAGGGCGGAACAGCCCCAGCATTTT. V gene TRBV19 combines with J gene TRBJ1-5; possible D gene TRBD1, 5 bases. V lost 3 bases and J lost 7, with 16 bases in between. Germline V gives CDR1 LNHDA, CDR2 SQIVND (reference sequence). The CDR3 contains 15 residues.

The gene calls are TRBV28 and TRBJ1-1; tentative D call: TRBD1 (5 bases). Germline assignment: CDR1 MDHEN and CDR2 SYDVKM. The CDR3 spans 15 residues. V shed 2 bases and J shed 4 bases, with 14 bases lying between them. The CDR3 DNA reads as TGTGCCAGCAGTTTAGTCCCCCGGCAGGGCACTGAAGCTTTCTTT. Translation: CASSLVPRQGTEAFF. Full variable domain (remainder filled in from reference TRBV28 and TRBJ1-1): DVKVTQSSRYLVKRTGEKVFLECVQDMDHENMFWYRQDPGLGLRLIYFSYDVKMKEKGDIPEGYSVSREKKERFSLILESASTNQTSMYLCASSLVPRQGTEAFFGQGTRLTVV.

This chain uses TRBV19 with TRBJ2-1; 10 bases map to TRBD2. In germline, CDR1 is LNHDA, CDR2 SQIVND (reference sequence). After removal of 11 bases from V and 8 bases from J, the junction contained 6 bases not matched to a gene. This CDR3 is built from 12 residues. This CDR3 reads CAASGGFYEQFF. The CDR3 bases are TGTGCCGCTAGCGGGGGATTCTATGAGCAGTTCTTC. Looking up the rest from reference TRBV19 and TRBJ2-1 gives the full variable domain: DGGITQSPKYLFRKEGQNVTLSCEQNLNHDAMYWYRQDPGQGLRLIYYSQIVNDFQKGDIAEGYSVSREKKESFPLTVTSAQKNPTAFYLCAASGGFYEQFFGPGTRLTVL.

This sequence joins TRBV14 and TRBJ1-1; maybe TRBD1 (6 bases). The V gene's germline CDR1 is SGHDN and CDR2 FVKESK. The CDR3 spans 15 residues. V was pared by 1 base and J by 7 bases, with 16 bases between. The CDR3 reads CASSQGIPGGHEAFF. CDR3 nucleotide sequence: TGTGCCAGCAGCCAAGGGATACCTGGGGGCCATGAAGCTTTCTTT.

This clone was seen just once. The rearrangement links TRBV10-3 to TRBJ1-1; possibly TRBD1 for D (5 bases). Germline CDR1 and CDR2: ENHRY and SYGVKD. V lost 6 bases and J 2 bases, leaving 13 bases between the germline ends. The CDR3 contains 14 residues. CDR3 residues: CAIRRREANTEAFF. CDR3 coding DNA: TGTGCCATCAGACGCAGGGAGGCCAACACTGAAGCTTTCTTT.

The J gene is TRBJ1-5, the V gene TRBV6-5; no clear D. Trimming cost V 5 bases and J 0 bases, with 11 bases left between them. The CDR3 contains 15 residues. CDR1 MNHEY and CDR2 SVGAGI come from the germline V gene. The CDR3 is CASSRGVDSNQPQHF. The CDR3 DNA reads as TGTGCCAGCAGTCGCGGTGTGGATAGCAATCAGCCCCAGCATTTT.

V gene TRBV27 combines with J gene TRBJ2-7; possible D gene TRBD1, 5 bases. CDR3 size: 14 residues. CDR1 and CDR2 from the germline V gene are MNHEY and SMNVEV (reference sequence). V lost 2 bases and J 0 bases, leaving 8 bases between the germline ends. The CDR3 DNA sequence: TGTGCCAGCAGTTTAAGGACACCCTCCTACGAGCAGTACTTC. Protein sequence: CASSLRTPSYEQYF.

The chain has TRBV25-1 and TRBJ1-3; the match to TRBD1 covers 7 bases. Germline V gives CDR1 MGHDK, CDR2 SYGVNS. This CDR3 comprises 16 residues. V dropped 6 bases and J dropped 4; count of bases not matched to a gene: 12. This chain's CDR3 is CASSFQGDVRGNTIYF. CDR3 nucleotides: TGTGCCAGCAGCTTCCAGGGGGATGTGCGCGGAAACACCATATATTTT.

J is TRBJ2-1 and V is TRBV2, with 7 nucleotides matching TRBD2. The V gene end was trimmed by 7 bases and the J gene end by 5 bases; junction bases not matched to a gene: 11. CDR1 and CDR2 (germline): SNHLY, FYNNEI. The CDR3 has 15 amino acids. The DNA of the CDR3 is TGTGCCAGCACCCCCCCTAGCGGTCTGCACAATGAGCAGTTCTTC. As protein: CASTPPSGLHNEQFF.

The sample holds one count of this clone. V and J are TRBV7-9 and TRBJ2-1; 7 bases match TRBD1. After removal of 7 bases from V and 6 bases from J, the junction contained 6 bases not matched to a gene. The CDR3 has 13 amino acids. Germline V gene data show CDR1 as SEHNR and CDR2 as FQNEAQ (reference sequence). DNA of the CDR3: TGTGCCAGCATAGAGGGGGCGGGCAATGAGCAGTTCTTC. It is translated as CASIEGAGNEQFF.

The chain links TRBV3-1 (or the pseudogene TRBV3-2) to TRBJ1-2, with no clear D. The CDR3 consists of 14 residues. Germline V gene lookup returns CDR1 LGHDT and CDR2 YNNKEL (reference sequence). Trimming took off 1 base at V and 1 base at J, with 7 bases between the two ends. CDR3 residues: CASSQGPVNYGYTF. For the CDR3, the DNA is TGTGCCAGCAGCCAAGGTCCGGTTAACTATGGCTACACCTTC.

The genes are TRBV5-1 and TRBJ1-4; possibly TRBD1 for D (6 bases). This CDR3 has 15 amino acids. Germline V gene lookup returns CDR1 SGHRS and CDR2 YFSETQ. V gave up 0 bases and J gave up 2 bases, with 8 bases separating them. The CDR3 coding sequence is TGCGCCAGCAGCTTGGCGGGGGCTACTAATGAAAAACTGTTTTTT. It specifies CASSLAGATNEKLFF. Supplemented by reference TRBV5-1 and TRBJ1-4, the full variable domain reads KAGVTQTPRYLIKTRGQQVTLSCSPISGHRSVSWYQQTPGQGLQFLFEYFSETQRNKGNFPGRFSGRQFSNSRSEMNVSTLELGDSALYLCASSLAGATNEKLFFGSGTQLSVL.

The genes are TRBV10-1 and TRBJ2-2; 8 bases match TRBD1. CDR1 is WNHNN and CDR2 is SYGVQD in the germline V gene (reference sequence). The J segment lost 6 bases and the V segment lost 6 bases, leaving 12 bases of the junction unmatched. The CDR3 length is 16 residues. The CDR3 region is CASSPSGGTGAGELFF. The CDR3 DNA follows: TGCGCCAGCAGCCCGAGTGGGGGGACAGGAGCCGGGGAGCTGTTTTTT.

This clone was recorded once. DNA of the CDR3: TGTGCCAGCAGTGCTCGCCCCAAAGGATACGAGCAGTACTTC. It is translated as CASSARPKGYEQYF. This chain joins TRBV2 and TRBJ2-7; no clear D gene. Germline V gene data show CDR1 as SNHLY and CDR2 as FYNNEI. The V gene lost 4 bases and the J gene lost 4 bases, with 14 bases spanning the gap. This CDR3 comprises 14 residues.

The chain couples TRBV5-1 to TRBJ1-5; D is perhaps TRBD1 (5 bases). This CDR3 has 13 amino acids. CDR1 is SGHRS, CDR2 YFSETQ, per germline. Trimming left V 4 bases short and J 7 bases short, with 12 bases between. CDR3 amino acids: CASSRGWGQPQHF. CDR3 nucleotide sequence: TGCGCCAGCAGCCGCGGCTGGGGGCAGCCCCAGCATTTT.

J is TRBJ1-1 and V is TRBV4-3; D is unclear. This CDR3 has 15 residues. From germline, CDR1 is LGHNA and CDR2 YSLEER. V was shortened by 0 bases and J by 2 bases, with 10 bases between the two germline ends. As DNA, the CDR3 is TGCGCCAGCAGCCAAGATTGGAGGGTTAACACTGAAGCTTTCTTT. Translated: CASSQDWRVNTEAFF.